This T cell receptor (beta chain) was recovered during a study of blood T cell repertoires in COVID-19. Study at large: Collection of acute and convalescent COVID-19 samples took place in the United States, Italy and Spain. Sample material is recorded as cDNA or gDNA derived from T cells, B-cell-depleted T cells, or PBMCs.

In the authors' methods: Estimated nucleated cell counts came from reference gene primer amplification. Clones were read by immunoSEQ multiplex PCR, and TCRdb kept only the in-frame ones, dropping some. That table supplies the V and J calls and clone size; D and trimming were determined from the DNA. The sample has around 250,000 clones; 80% to 90% are singletons. This CDR3 contains 17 residues. The germline CDR1 and CDR2 sequences are LNHNV and YYDKDF (reference sequence). Trimming shortened V by 2 bases and J by 1 base, and 18 bases separated the two germline ends. The sequenced material came from peripheral blood. The source is a man aged 55 to 70 with acute or convalescent COVID-19. The V and J genes are TRBV15 and TRBJ2-7; D is possibly TRBD2 (6 bases). This chain's CDR3 is CATSRPGIGGSSYEQYF. The CDR3 DNA sequence: TGTGCCACCAGCAGACCTGGCATTGGGGGGAGTTCCTACGAGCAGTACTTC.